These 32 T cell receptor beta chains were sequenced from one sample in a study of cytomegalovirus exposure and HLA in healthy donors. The PCR had 60 Vbeta and 13 Jbeta primers. The data were produced by immunoSEQ multiplex PCR, yet TCRdb's version contains in-frame clones alone and is incomplete. Here the sample table reports 130,000 or so clones. The specimen was PBMCs. These TCRs come from a woman aged 18-29 years in good health and CMV-seronegative.

This chain connects TRBV19 to TRBJ2-4; 7 bases are a match to TRBD1. Germline V lookup: CDR1 LNHDA, CDR2 SQIVND (reference sequence). This CDR3 region has 15 residues. The V and J ends lost 2 bases and 5 bases, in that order; junction bases with no gene match: 6. The CDR3 sequence is CASSIIQGRENIQYF. The CDR3, as DNA: TGTGCCAGTAGTATAATACAGGGGCGGGAAAACATTCAGTACTTC.

This chain uses TRBV5-1 with TRBJ2-7; 8 bases align to TRBD1. V lost 0 bases and J lost 4; bases outside the gene matches: 0. This CDR3 region has 13 residues. The V gene's germline CDR1 is SGHRS and CDR2 YFSETQ. The CDR3 DNA is TGCGCCAGCAGCTTGGGGACAGGGTACGAGCAGTACTTC. Amino acids: CASSLGTGYEQYF.

The CDR3, as DNA: TGTGCCAGCAGCGCCGAGGGGGCGCGGGGAAGCTATGGCTACACCTTC. This codes for CASSAEGARGSYGYTF. The rearrangement links TRBV9 to TRBJ1-2, with TRBD1 matching over 7 bases. Germline V gives CDR1 SGDLS, CDR2 YYNGEE. The CDR3 is made up of 16 amino acids. The V gene end was trimmed by 3 bases and the J gene end by 4 bases; junction bases not matched to a gene: 12.

J is TRBJ2-7 and V is TRBV19; 10 bases are a match to TRBD2. V lost 3 bases, J lost 4 bases, and 9 bases stayed unmatched. Germline CDR1 is LNHDA and CDR2 is SQIVND (reference sequence). The CDR3 is 16 amino acids. CDR3 amino acids: CASSIPLAGGEYEQYV. The CDR3 DNA sequence: TGTGCCAGTAGTATTCCCTTAGCGGGAGGAGAGTACGAGCAGTACGTC.

The chain combines TRBV7-8 with TRBJ2-1, with 11 nucleotides matching TRBD2. CDR1 and CDR2 from the germline V gene are SGHVS and FQNEAQ. This CDR3 has 17 amino acids. V lost 5 bases, J lost 7 bases, and 13 bases stayed unmatched. CDR3: CASSRGVAGGPSNEQFF. The CDR3 nucleotides read TGTGCCAGCAGCCGTGGGGTAGCGGGAGGGCCATCAAATGAGCAGTTCTTC. Together with reference TRBV7-8 and TRBJ2-1, the CDR3 gives the full variable domain: GAGVSQSPRYKVAKRGQDVALRCDPISGHVSLFWYQQALGQGPEFLTYFQNEAQLDKSGLPSDRFFAERPEGSVSTLKIQRTQQEDSAVYLCASSRGVAGGPSNEQFFGPGTRLTVL.

The chain employs TRBV19 and TRBJ1-4, with D possibly being TRBD1 (6 bases). The CDR3 runs 18 residues. Trimming cost V 5 bases and J 6 bases, with 25 bases left between them. The V gene's germline CDR1 is LNHDA and CDR2 SQIVND (reference sequence). CDR3 sequence (DNA): TGTGCCAGTAGTCCCGCTCCCCTGGGAGGGGGGATATATGAAAAACTGTTTTTT. It specifies CASSPAPLGGGIYEKLFF.

The rearrangement links TRBV5-4 to TRBJ1-2, with 10 bases matching TRBD1. Trimming took 4 bases from V and 1 from J; bases not matched to a gene: 4. This CDR3 spans 15 amino acids. Per germline, CDR1 SGHNT and CDR2 YYREEE (reference sequence). Written as DNA, the CDR3 is TGTGCCAGCAGCCTCGGGACAGGGGTTAACTATGGCTACACCTTC. It specifies CASSLGTGVNYGYTF.

The V call is TRBV9, the J call TRBJ2-7, with a tentative D call TRBD2 (6 bases). Germline V gives CDR1 SGDLS, CDR2 YYNGEE. V gave up 3 bases and J gave up 1 base, with 11 bases separating them. The CDR3 totals 14 residues. CDR3 DNA sequence: TGTGCCAGCAGCGCTTCCGGGACTTCCTACGAGCAGTACTTC. Its translation is CASSASGTSYEQYF.

Note on this clone: Distinct nucleotide sequences in the sample also encode this CDR3. The chain joins TRBV7-6 to TRBJ2-5; no definite D call. V shed 9 bases and J shed 5 bases, with 25 bases lying between them. Germline CDR1 and CDR2: SGHVS and FNYEAQ. The CDR3 extends over 16 amino acids. The CDR3 sequence is CASSPPRRFIEETQYF. The CDR3 DNA follows: TGTGCCAGTAGCCCACCCCGCAGGTTCATCGAGGAGACCCAGTACTTC.

J is TRBJ1-2 and V is TRBV11-2; 8 bases align to TRBD1. The germline V gene has CDR1 SGHAT and CDR2 FQNNGV. CDR3 length: 17 amino acids. J was trimmed by 8 bases and V by 4 bases; bases with no gene match: 18. This CDR3 is CASSYQGAQPAREGYTF. The CDR3 DNA reads as TGTGCCAGCAGCTACCAGGGGGCTCAACCGGCTAGAGAGGGCTACACCTTC.

J is TRBJ2-7 and V is TRBV11-2; D perhaps matches TRBD1 (6 bases). Germline loops: CDR1 SGHAT, CDR2 FQNNGV. With 2 bases removed from V and 2 bases from J, the gap between germline ends came to 10 bases. The CDR3 is 14 amino acids. The CDR3 DNA sequence: TGTGCCAGCAGCTTAAATGGGGGCGCCTACGAGCAGTACGTC. This encodes CASSLNGGAYEQYV.

The chain carries TRBV2 and TRBJ2-1; 7 positions match TRBD2. Unmatched junction bases numbered 11, after V lost 7 bases and J lost 2 bases. The CDR3 is made up of 16 amino acids. CDR1 SNHLY and CDR2 FYNNEI come from the germline V gene. The CDR3 DNA reads as TGTGCCAGCACAGGATCTAGCGGAGCAACCTACAATGAGCAGTTCTTC. This sequence encodes CASTGSSGATYNEQFF. Based on the CDR3 plus reference TRBV2 and TRBJ2-1, the full variable domain is EPEVTQTPSHQVTQMGQEVILRCVPISNHLYFYWYRQILGQKVEFLVSFYNNEISEKSEIFDDQFSVERPDGSNFTLKIRSTKLEDSAMYFCASTGSSGATYNEQFFGPGTRLTVL.

This chain uses TRBV7-6 with TRBJ2-7; 11 bases align to TRBD2. The ends lost 3 bases at V and 4 bases at J; junction bases unmatched: 5. CDR3 length: 15 amino acids. The V gene's germline CDR1 is SGHVS and CDR2 FNYEAQ. The CDR3 bases are TGTGCCAGCAGCTTCTATAGCGGGAGGGATTACGAGCAGTACTTC. This translates into CASSFYSGRDYEQYF.

The chain employs TRBV6-1 and TRBJ2-4; possibly TRBD2 for D (5 bases). Germline CDR1 MNHNS, CDR2 SASEGT. V lost 5 bases and J 6 bases, leaving 17 bases between the germline ends. The CDR3 contains 15 residues. DNA for the CDR3: TGTGCCAGCAGTTCCCCGGGGTCAGGAACAAACATTCAGTACTTC. Amino acid sequence: CASSSPGSGTNIQYF.

J is TRBJ2-5 and V is TRBV5-1; the D gene is possibly TRBD1 (6 bases). CDR3 size: 16 residues. The V and J ends lost 4 bases and 1 base respectively, with 17 bases between them. From germline, CDR1 is SGHRS and CDR2 YFSETQ. CDR3 in DNA: TGCGCCAGCAGCAGTGGGACAACGGGCCCCCAAGAGACCCAGTACTTC. Translated: CASSSGTTGPQETQYF.

V and J are TRBV29-1 and TRBJ2-3; D gene ambiguous. The CDR3 spans 11 residues. Between the trimmed V and J ends, which lost 4 bases and 3 bases, there was a span of 5 bases. Germline-derived CDR1 and CDR2 are SQVTM and ANQGSEA. The CDR3 DNA sequence: TGCAGCGTTGGTCCGACAGATACGCAGTATTTT. It translates to CSVGPTDTQYF.

The chain employs TRBV5-4 and TRBJ2-3; D is possibly TRBD2 (6 bases). The CDR3 is made up of 16 amino acids. The germline V and J ends were trimmed by 4 bases and 6 bases, with 21 bases remaining between them. Germline loops: CDR1 SGHNT, CDR2 YYREEE (reference sequence). Here the CDR3 DNA reads TGTGCCAGCAGCATCCGGGACTTAACGATTGGTGATACGCAGTATTTT. Amino acid sequence: CASSIRDLTIGDTQYF.

V usage is TRBV4-3 and J usage is TRBJ1-5; possible D gene TRBD1, 5 bases. The CDR3 is 14 amino acids. V lost 3 bases to trimming and J lost 7 bases, with 13 bases between them. Germline CDR1 reads LGHNA; CDR2 reads YSLEER. CDR3 in amino acids: CASSQEEGIQPQHF. The CDR3 region has the DNA TGCGCCAGCAGCCAGGAGGAGGGGATCCAGCCCCAGCATTTT.

The chain joins TRBV2 to TRBJ1-3; D is undetermined. V was cut by 6 bases and J by 4 bases, with 7 bases left in between. The CDR3 contains 12 residues. Germline CDR1 is SNHLY and CDR2 is FYNNEI. In DNA, the CDR3 is TGTGCCAGCAGGGAATTAGGAAACACCATATATTTT. It translates to CASRELGNTIYF.

The rearrangement joins TRBV6-5 to TRBJ2-1; 7 bases are a match to TRBD2. Germline CDR1 reads MNHEY; CDR2 reads SVGAGI. Unmatched junction bases numbered 5, after V lost 4 bases and J lost 11 bases. CDR3 length equals 12 residues. DNA for the CDR3: TGTGCCAGCAGTTTGACCGGGACTAAGCAGTTCTTC. Amino acids: CASSLTGTKQFF.

The chain is built from TRBV27 and TRBJ1-1; D is perhaps TRBD1 (5 bases). CDR3 length: 13 residues. Trimming stripped 4 bases from V and 4 bases from J, with 10 bases between. The germline CDR1 and CDR2 sequences are MNHEY and SMNVEV (reference sequence). The CDR3 DNA is TGTGCCAGCAGTTCTTTGGGGCTCACTGAAGCTTTCTTT. It encodes CASSSLGLTEAFF.

This chain uses TRBV9 with TRBJ2-1; the match to TRBD2 covers 12 bases. The germline CDR1 and CDR2 sequences are SGDLS and YYNGEE. The CDR3 has 17 amino acids. V lost 0 bases, J lost 7 bases, and 8 bases stayed unmatched. CDR3 in DNA: TGTGCCAGCAGCGTAGGGACTAGCGGGATACTACTTAATGAGCAGTTCTTC. It codes for CASSVGTSGILLNEQFF.

The chain joins TRBV7-9 to TRBJ1-1, with D possibly matching TRBD1 (6 bases). V was clipped by 9 bases and J by 4 bases, with 15 bases between them. The germline V gene has CDR1 SEHNR and CDR2 FQNEAQ (reference sequence). This CDR3 spans 13 amino acids. Written as DNA, the CDR3 is TGTGCCAGTCTACAGGGTGGAGCCACTGAAGCTTTCTTT. It translates to CASLQGGATEAFF.

This rearrangement joins TRBV19 to TRBJ1-2, with 7 bases lining up with TRBD1. Germline-derived CDR1 and CDR2 are LNHDA and SQIVND (reference sequence). The CDR3 length is 12 residues. After removal of 9 bases from V and 4 bases from J, the junction contained 5 bases not matched to a gene. The CDR3 bases are TGTGCCAGCAGGGGACAGTCCTATGGCTACACCTTC. Translating it yields CASRGQSYGYTF.

The chain is built from TRBV4-1 and TRBJ2-5; 9 nucleotides agree with TRBD2. The CDR3 contains 21 residues. Germline assignment: CDR1 MGHRA and CDR2 YSYEKL. J was trimmed by 3 bases and V by 0 bases; bases with no gene match: 20. For the CDR3, the DNA is TGCGCCAGCAGCCAAGATTGGGCGGTGTCTAGCGGGATCGGAGCCAAAGAGACCCAGTACTTC. This gives the protein CASSQDWAVSSGIGAKETQYF.

The chain combines TRBV2 with TRBJ1-4; 7 nucleotides agree with TRBD1. Germline CDR1 reads SNHLY; CDR2 reads FYNNEI. This CDR3 is 11 amino acids long. V shed 10 bases and J 13 bases; nucleotides not matched to a gene: 9. CDR3 protein: CATARDRLLFF. The CDR3 region has the DNA TGTGCCACCGCCCGGGACAGATTACTGTTTTTT.

The genes are TRBV11-3 and TRBJ2-1; D is possibly TRBD2 (5 bases). Germline CDR1 is SGHNT and CDR2 is YENEEA. The CDR3 contains 15 residues. Trimming left V 0 bases short and J 4 bases short, with 10 bases between. The CDR3 is CASSLDSANYNEQFF. The CDR3 bases are TGTGCCAGCAGCTTAGATAGCGCCAATTACAATGAGCAGTTCTTC.

The V call is TRBV5-1, the J call TRBJ1-4, with 7 bases identical to TRBD1. Germline CDR1 SGHRS, CDR2 YFSETQ. V shed 2 bases, J shed 4 bases, and the junction held 2 bases outside the gene matches. The CDR3 is made up of 14 amino acids. CDR3 nucleotide sequence: TGCGCCAGCAGCTTCGACAGGGATAATGAAAAACTGTTTTTT. This gives the protein CASSFDRDNEKLFF.

CDR3 sequence: CASTPTGNSNQPQHF. As DNA, the CDR3 is TGTGCCAGTACCCCGACAGGCAATAGCAATCAGCCCCAGCATTTT. V gene TRBV19 combines with J gene TRBJ1-5, with a tentative D call TRBD1 (6 bases). Germline V gene sequence: CDR1 LNHDA, CDR2 SQIVND (reference sequence). The V end was cut by 7 bases, the J end by 0 bases, with 13 bases between. This CDR3 has 15 residues.

The chain employs TRBV20-1 and TRBJ1-6; D not resolved. Germline V gene sequence: CDR1 DFQATT, CDR2 SNEGSKA (reference sequence). CDR3 length equals 11 residues. The V gene lost 5 bases and the J gene lost 7 bases, with 6 bases spanning the gap. The DNA of the CDR3 is TGCAGTGCTGGGAGCAATTCACCCCTCCACTTT. Protein sequence: CSAGSNSPLHF.

V and J are TRBV5-1 and TRBJ1-1; D gene unclear. The CDR3 spans 11 residues. The germline V gene has CDR1 SGHRS and CDR2 YFSETQ. The V end lost 3 bases, the J end lost 7 bases, and 7 bases lay between the germline ends. The CDR3 nucleotides read TGCGCCAGCAGCTCCTCTGTTGAAGCTTTCTTT. Its translation is CASSSSVEAFF.

The rearrangement uses TRBV6-5 and TRBJ1-5, with a tentative D call TRBD1 (5 bases). The CDR3 is 15 residues long. Germline V gene lookup returns CDR1 MNHEY and CDR2 SVGAGI. The ends were cut back, 4 bases at V and 7 bases at J, with 17 bases in the middle. CDR3 loop: CASSSARGAGQPQHF. The CDR3 nucleotides read TGTGCCAGCAGTTCTGCCCGCGGGGCTGGGCAGCCCCAGCATTTT.